These 27 T cell receptor beta chains were sequenced from one sample in a study of metastatic and nonmetastatic thyroid tumors. TCRdb reanalyzed the PCR reads with MiXCR. The sample lists roughly 15,000 clones, 24% occurring once. Not a single patient had been given any form of treatment at any point before undergoing thyroid surgery. The specimen sequenced was tumor tissue. The receptors originated from a female donor with papillary thyroid cancer or a benign thyroid nodule (not recorded which). Some clones in this sample may be carry-over from other donors' samples.

By its share, this clone is large. DNA of the CDR3: TGTGCCAGCGGCCCGGGACAGGTGGCTTTCTTT. The encoded protein is CASGPGQVAFF. V is TRBV6-1 and J is TRBJ1-1; 8 nucleotides agree with TRBD1. This CDR3 has 11 residues. Germline V CDR1 and CDR2: MNHNS, SASEGT. V lost 8 bases, J lost 11 bases, and 7 bases stayed unmatched.

This clone showed up many times. The chain recombines TRBV5-6 with TRBJ1-5; D remains unclear. The length of the CDR3 is 13 residues. CDR1 and CDR2 from the germline V gene are SGHDT and YYEEEE. V lost 4 bases to trimming and J lost 5 bases, with 10 bases between them. CDR3 residues: CASSQGRDQPQHF. The CDR3 DNA is TGTGCCAGCAGCCAAGGGAGAGATCAGCCCCAGCATTTT. Full variable domain (missing parts from reference TRBV5-6 and TRBJ1-5): DAGVTQSPTHLIKTRGQQVTLRCSPKSGHDTVSWYQQALGQGPQFIFQYYEEEERQRGNFPDRFSGHQFPNYSSELNVNALLLGDSALYLCASSQGRDQPQHFGDGTRLSIL.

This chain links TRBV7-2 with TRBJ2-5; D gene unclear. Germline CDR1 and CDR2: SGHTA and FQGNSA. Trimming left V 6 bases short and J 2 bases short, with 13 bases between. The CDR3 has 14 amino acids. CDR3 region: CASSPSRGQETQYF. The CDR3 region has the DNA TGTGCCAGCAGTCCGTCACGTGGGCAAGAGACCCAGTACTTC.

This clone is deemed medium-sized. The chain carries TRBV6-1 and TRBJ1-5; weak D call: TRBD1 (6 bases). Trimming removed 2 bases at V and 3 bases at J, with 14 bases between. From germline, CDR1 is MNHNS and CDR2 SASEGT. CDR3 length equals 16 residues. In nucleotides, the CDR3 is TGTGCCAGCAGTGAAAGAGGGGGGGCAAACAATCAGCCCCAGCATTTT. Residues: CASSERGGANNQPQHF.

By frequency in the sample, this clone is medium-sized. The V and J genes are TRBV20-1 and TRBJ1-5, with D possibly TRBD1 on 5 matching bases. V was cut by 4 bases and J by 7 bases, with 14 bases left in between. The germline V gene has CDR1 DFQATT and CDR2 SNEGSKA (reference sequence). This CDR3 spans 13 amino acids. Written as DNA, the CDR3 is TGCAGTGCTACCGAGGGGACCAAACAGCCCCAGCATTTT. Protein sequence: CSATEGTKQPQHF.

Relative to its sample, this clone is medium-sized. V gene TRBV11-1 combines with J gene TRBJ1-1, with 9 bases identical to TRBD1. CDR3 length equals 14 residues. Germline CDR1 and CDR2: SGHAT and FQDESV (reference sequence). The junction had 14 bases not matched to a gene; V was cut back by 11 bases and J by 7 bases. The CDR3 coding sequence is TGTGCCTCCACAGAAACAGGGGGCATAGGTGAAGCTTTCTTT. Translated: CASTETGGIGEAFF. The full variable domain, completed using reference TRBV11-1 and TRBJ1-1, is EAEVAQSPRYKITEKSQAVAFWCDPISGHATLYWYRQILGQGPELLVQFQDESVVDDSQLPKDRFSAERLKGVDSTLKIQPAELGDSAMYLCASTETGGIGEAFFGQGTRLTVV.

The rearrangement joins TRBV18 to TRBJ1-6; possibly TRBD1 for D (6 bases). V shed 5 bases and J shed 12 bases, with 14 bases lying between them. CDR1 KGHSH and CDR2 LQKENI come from the germline V gene. The CDR3 length is 13 residues. CDR3 protein: CASSTGKGEPLHF. The DNA for the CDR3 is TGTGCCAGCTCAACGGGAAAGGGGGAACCCCTCCACTTT.

The rearrangement links TRBV2 to TRBJ2-7, with 7 bases lining up with TRBD1. Germline CDR1 reads SNHLY; CDR2 reads FYNNEI. The CDR3 loop spans 20 amino acids. V lost 1 base to trimming and J lost 0 bases; unmatched junction nucleotides: 18. Here the CDR3 reads CASSEVNRPVGDSGSYEQYF. Here the CDR3 DNA reads TGTGCCAGCAGTGAAGTCAACCGCCCGGTTGGGGACAGCGGCTCCTACGAGCAGTACTTC.

This clone has at least ten counts. The chain is built from TRBV28 and TRBJ2-2; D is possibly TRBD1 (6 bases). CDR3 size: 14 residues. Trimming pared 6 bases from V and 6 bases from J, leaving 14 bases between. Germline CDR1 and CDR2: MDHEN and SYDVKM. The CDR3 reads CASRKQGFAGELFF. For the CDR3, the DNA is TGTGCCAGCAGGAAGCAGGGGTTCGCCGGGGAGCTGTTTTTT.

This clone came up many times. The chain links TRBV5-1 to TRBJ2-3; D not certain. Trimming removed 2 bases at V and 4 bases at J, with 14 bases between. In germline, CDR1 is SGHRS, CDR2 YFSETQ. The CDR3 runs to 15 residues. CDR3 region: CASSLGRGGSDTQYF. In nucleotides, the CDR3 is TGCGCCAGCAGCTTAGGGCGCGGTGGCTCAGATACGCAGTATTTT. The complete variable domain, with remaining parts taken from reference TRBV5-1 and TRBJ2-3, reads KAGVTQTPRYLIKTRGQQVTLSCSPISGHRSVSWYQQTPGQGLQFLFEYFSETQRNKGNFPGRFSGRQFSNSRSEMNVSTLELGDSALYLCASSLGRGGSDTQYFGPGTRLTVL.

By share of the sample, this clone is medium-sized. The chain is built from TRBV6-1 and TRBJ2-1; D could derive from TRBD1 or TRBD2 (6 bases each). V was cut by 0 bases and J by 4 bases, with 13 bases left in between. The CDR3 is 16 residues long. Germline loops: CDR1 MNHNS, CDR2 SASEGT. CDR3 coding DNA: TGTGCCAGCAGTGAAGCGCTGGGGGGCGGGTACAATGAGCAGTTCTTC. It specifies CASSEALGGGYNEQFF.

The chain employs TRBV9 and TRBJ2-5, with D unresolved. Between the trimmed V and J ends, which lost 3 bases and 3 bases, there was a span of 18 bases. Germline V CDR1 and CDR2: SGDLS, YYNGEE. This CDR3 is 16 amino acids long. CDR3 residues: CASSAGVIRRKETQYF. CDR3 nucleotide sequence: TGTGCCAGCAGCGCTGGGGTGATTCGAAGAAAAGAGACCCAGTACTTC. The whole variable domain, filled in from reference TRBV9 and TRBJ2-5, reads DSGVTQTPKHLITATGQRVTLRCSPRSGDLSVYWYQQSLDQGLQFLIQYYNGEERAKGNILERFSAQQFPDLHSELNLSSLELGDSALYFCASSAGVIRRKETQYFGPGTRLLVL.

In this sample, this clone turned up many times. The chain combines TRBV19 with TRBJ1-5; 7 nucleotides align to TRBD1. V lost 3 bases, J lost 2 bases, and 7 bases stayed unmatched. Per the germline V gene, CDR1 is LNHDA and CDR2 is SQIVND (reference sequence). The CDR3 loop spans 16 amino acids. The CDR3 DNA sequence: TGTGCCAGTAGTATTCAGGGGGGCGCGGGCAATCAGCCCCAGCATTTT. As protein: CASSIQGGAGNQPQHF.

This clone showed up many times. This chain connects TRBV30 to TRBJ1-5; perhaps TRBD1 as D (5 bases). Germline V gene lookup returns CDR1 GTSNPN and CDR2 SVGIG (reference sequence). The CDR3 length is 13 residues. The V end was cut by 2 bases, the J end by 1 base, with 6 bases between. CDR3 in DNA: TGTGCCTGGAGTTGGGGGAGCAATCAGCCCCAGCATTTT. It is translated as CAWSWGSNQPQHF.

This clone was observed many times. The chain carries TRBV24-1 and TRBJ2-5, with D maybe TRBD1 (6 bases). The CDR3 runs to 15 residues. Germline lookup yields CDR1 KGHDR and CDR2 SFDVKD. Trimming pared 1 base from V and 4 bases from J, leaving 12 bases between. The CDR3 spells CATSDFGQGRETQYF. In DNA form, the CDR3 reads TGTGCCACCAGTGATTTTGGGCAGGGGAGAGAGACCCAGTACTTC.

This clone was observed a few times. The V and J genes are TRBV6-1 and TRBJ2-1; 7 positions match TRBD2. The V gene's germline CDR1 is MNHNS and CDR2 SASEGT. The CDR3 extends over 15 amino acids. With 4 bases clipped from V and 4 bases from J, the junction kept 7 bases outside the gene matches. The CDR3 bases are TGTGCCAGCAGTGGGGGGGGAGGGAGGTACAATGAGCAGTTCTTC. Translation gives CASSGGGGRYNEQFF.

Concerning this clone: Compared with germline, one end of the junction differs, possibly owing to a read error. This chain joins TRBV7-2 and TRBJ1-2; 10 nucleotides agree with TRBD1. The CDR3 consists of 13 residues. Germline CDR1 reads SGHTA; CDR2 reads FQGNSA. The chain's CDR3 is CVSSPGQGGGYTF. DNA for the CDR3: TGTGTCAGCAGCCCCGGACAGGGGGGCGGCTACACCTTC.

V is TRBV25-1 and J is TRBJ2-1; tentatively, D is TRBD1 (5 bases). Germline V gene lookup returns CDR1 MGHDK and CDR2 SYGVNS. V shed 5 bases and J shed 14 bases, with 25 bases lying between them. The CDR3 has 15 amino acids. The CDR3 DNA reads as TGTGCCAGCAGTCCTCCCCCGACAGTCAACAATGTGGAGTTCTTC. Protein: CASSPPPTVNNVEFF.

This clone was observed a handful of times. It may be a read error: a sequence one base away is much more abundant. The same CDR3 can be traced to other DNA sequences in this sample. V usage is TRBV29-1 and J usage is TRBJ1-1; tentatively, D is TRBD1 (5 bases). The germline V gene encodes CDR1 SQVTM and CDR2 ANQGSEA. The CDR3 has 13 residues. CDR3 sequence: CSVGGSMNTEAFF. CDR3 DNA sequence: TGCAGCGTTGGGGGCAGTATGAACACCGAAGCTTTCTTT.

This clone is medium-sized in the sample. The chain joins TRBV2 to TRBJ2-7; D is possibly TRBD1 (5 bases). V was clipped by 6 bases and J by 6 bases, with 15 bases between them. The germline CDR1 and CDR2 sequences are SNHLY and FYNNEI. The CDR3 length is 13 residues. CDR3 bases: TGTGCCAGCAGGCTATATCAGGGATCCGAGCAGTACTTC. This translates into CASRLYQGSEQYF.

This clone was observed many times. An end of the junction does not agree with germline; a read error may underlie this. The V call is TRBV7-8, the J call TRBJ1-2, with D unclear. The germline V gene has CDR1 SGHVS and CDR2 FQNEAQ. The length of the CDR3 is 15 residues. The CDR3 DNA reads TGTGCCAACAGCTTAGCGATAGGGAACAACTATGGCTACACCTTC. It is translated as CANSLAIGNNYGYTF.

This clone was counted a few times. A read error may account for a junction end that differs from germline. The chain couples TRBV12-3 or TRBV12-4 to TRBJ2-7; D unresolved. CDR3 length equals 13 residues. For the CDR3, the DNA is TGTGCCAGCAGTTTAGGGCAGTTCTACGAGCAGCACTTC. It codes for CASSLGQFYEQHF.

The V gene is TRBV7-8, the J gene TRBJ1-1; D gene ambiguous. The CDR3 spans 14 residues. The germline V gene has CDR1 SGHVS and CDR2 FQNEAQ. V lost 1 base, J lost 5 bases, and 11 bases lay in between. The CDR3 spells CASSLVPFSTEAFF. DNA of the CDR3: TGTGCCAGCAGCTTAGTTCCGTTTAGTACTGAAGCTTTCTTT.

This clone has a count of ten or more. This chain joins TRBV9 and TRBJ2-1, with TRBD2 matching 8 bases. The CDR3 is 16 amino acids. The V gene end was trimmed by 0 bases and the J gene end by 2 bases; junction bases not matched to a gene: 4. Germline CDR1 reads SGDLS; CDR2 reads YYNGEE. CDR3 in amino acids: CASSVDGAGAYNEQFF. CDR3 bases: TGTGCCAGCAGCGTAGATGGAGCGGGAGCCTACAATGAGCAGTTCTTC.

This clone was counted at least ten times. This sequence may be a read error, since a much larger clone differs from it by one base. The chain recombines TRBV11-2 with TRBJ2-1, with TRBD1 matching 7 bases. The CDR3 extends over 15 amino acids. Per the germline V gene, CDR1 is SGHAT and CDR2 is FQNNGV. This chain's CDR3 is CASSLEGTVMNEQSF. The CDR3 coding sequence is TGTGCCAGCAGCTTAGAAGGGACAGTGATGAATGAGCAGTCCTTC.

This clone was observed at least ten times. The rearrangement joins TRBV3-1 to TRBJ2-7; possibly TRBD2 for D (6 bases). The germline V and J ends were trimmed by 1 base and 6 bases, with 10 bases remaining between them. The CDR3 is 13 amino acids. Germline loops: CDR1 LGHDT, CDR2 YNNKEL (reference sequence). Here the CDR3 DNA reads TGTGCCAGCAGCCAAGGAGGAGGGTTCGAGCAGTACTTC. It specifies CASSQGGGFEQYF.

The chain carries TRBV18 and TRBJ1-2, with D tentatively TRBD1 (5 bases). Trimming pared 2 bases from V and 3 bases from J, leaving 10 bases between. This CDR3 has 14 amino acids. Germline CDR1 KGHSH, CDR2 LQKENI. The CDR3, as DNA: TGTGCCAGCTCACCAGCCAGGGACCACTATGGCTACACCTTC. This codes for CASSPARDHYGYTF. Combining the CDR3 with reference TRBV18 and TRBJ1-2 gives the whole variable domain NAGVMQNPRHLVRRRGQEARLRCSPMKGHSHVYWYRQLPEEGLKFMVYLQKENIIDESGMPKERFSAEFPKEGPSILRIQQVVRGDSAAYFCASSPARDHYGYTFGSGTRLTVV.